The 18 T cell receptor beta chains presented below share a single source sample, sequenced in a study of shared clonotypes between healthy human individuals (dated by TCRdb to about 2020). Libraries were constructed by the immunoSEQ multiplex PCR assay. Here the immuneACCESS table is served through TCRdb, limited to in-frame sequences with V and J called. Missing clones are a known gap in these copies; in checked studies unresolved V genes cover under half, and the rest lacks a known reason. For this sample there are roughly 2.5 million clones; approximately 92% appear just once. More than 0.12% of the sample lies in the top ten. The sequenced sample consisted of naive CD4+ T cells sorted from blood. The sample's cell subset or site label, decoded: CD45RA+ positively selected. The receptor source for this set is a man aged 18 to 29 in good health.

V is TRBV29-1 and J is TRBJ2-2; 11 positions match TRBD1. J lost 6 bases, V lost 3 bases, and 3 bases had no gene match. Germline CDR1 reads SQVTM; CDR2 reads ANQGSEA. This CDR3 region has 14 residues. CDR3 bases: TGCAGCGTTGAGGAGGGACAGGGGGCCGGGGAGCTGTTTTTT. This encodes CSVEEGQGAGELFF.

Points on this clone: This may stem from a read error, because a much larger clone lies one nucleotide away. CDR3 DNA: TGTGCCAGCAGCTTCTCCGACGAGCAGTACTTC. The encoded protein is CASSFSDEQYF. The chain has TRBV28 and TRBJ2-7, with D unresolved. Germline V gene sequence: CDR1 MDHEN, CDR2 SYDVKM. This CDR3 comprises 11 residues. The variable domain in full, with the rest retrieved from reference TRBV28 and TRBJ2-7, is DVKVTQSSRYLVKRTGEKVFLECVQDMDHENMFWYRQDPGLGLRLIYFSYDVKMKEKGDIPEGYSVSREKKERFSLILESASTNQTSMYLCASSFSDEQYFGPGTRLTVT.

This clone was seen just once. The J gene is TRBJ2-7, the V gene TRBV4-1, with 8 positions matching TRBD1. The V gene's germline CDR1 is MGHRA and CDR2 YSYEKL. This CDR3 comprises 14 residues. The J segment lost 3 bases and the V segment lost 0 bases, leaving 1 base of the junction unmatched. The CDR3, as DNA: TGCGCCAGCAGCCAAGAGACAGGGGACTACGAGCAGTACTTC. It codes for CASSQETGDYEQYF.

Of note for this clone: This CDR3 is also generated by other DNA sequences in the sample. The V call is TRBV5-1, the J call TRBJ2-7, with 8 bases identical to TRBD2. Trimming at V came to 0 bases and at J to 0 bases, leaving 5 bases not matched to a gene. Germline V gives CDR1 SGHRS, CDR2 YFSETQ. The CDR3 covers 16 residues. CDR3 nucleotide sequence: TGCGCCAGCAGCTTGGGATCCAGCGGGGGCTCCTACGAGCAGTACTTC. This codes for CASSLGSSGGSYEQYF. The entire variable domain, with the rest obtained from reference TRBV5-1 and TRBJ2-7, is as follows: KAGVTQTPRYLIKTRGQQVTLSCSPISGHRSVSWYQQTPGQGLQFLFEYFSETQRNKGNFPGRFSGRQFSNSRSEMNVSTLELGDSALYLCASSLGSSGGSYEQYFGPGTRLTVT.

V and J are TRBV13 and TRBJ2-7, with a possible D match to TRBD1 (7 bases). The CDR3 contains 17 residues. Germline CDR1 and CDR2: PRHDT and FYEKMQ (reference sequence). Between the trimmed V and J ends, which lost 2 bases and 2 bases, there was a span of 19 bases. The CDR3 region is CASSLTSWGRGAYEQYF. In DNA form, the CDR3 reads TGTGCCAGCAGCTTAACCTCTTGGGGCAGGGGGGCCTACGAGCAGTACTTC.

CDR3 DNA: TGTGCCAGCAGCCCGACCGGGACCGCGGGCACCAACTATGGCTACACCTTC. It translates to CASSPTGTAGTNYGYTF. V is TRBV7-2 and J is TRBJ1-2; possible D gene TRBD1, 5 bases. Germline V lookup: CDR1 SGHTA, CDR2 FQGNSA. This CDR3 spans 17 amino acids. The ends were cut back, 5 bases at V and 2 bases at J, with 21 bases in the middle.

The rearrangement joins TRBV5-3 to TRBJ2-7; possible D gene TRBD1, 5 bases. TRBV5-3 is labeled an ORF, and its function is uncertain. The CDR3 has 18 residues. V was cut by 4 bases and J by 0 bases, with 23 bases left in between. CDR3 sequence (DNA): TGTGCCAGAAGCCCGGACACTGGAGTTCGCTGTCACTCCTACGAGCAGTACTTC. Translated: CARSPDTGVRCHSYEQYF.

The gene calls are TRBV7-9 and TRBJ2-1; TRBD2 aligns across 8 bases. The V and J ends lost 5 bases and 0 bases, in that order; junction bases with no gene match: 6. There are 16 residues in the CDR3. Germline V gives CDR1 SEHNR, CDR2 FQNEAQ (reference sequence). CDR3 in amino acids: CASSRSGGSSYNEQFF. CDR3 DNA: TGTGCCAGCAGCCGGAGCGGGGGCAGCTCCTACAATGAGCAGTTCTTC.

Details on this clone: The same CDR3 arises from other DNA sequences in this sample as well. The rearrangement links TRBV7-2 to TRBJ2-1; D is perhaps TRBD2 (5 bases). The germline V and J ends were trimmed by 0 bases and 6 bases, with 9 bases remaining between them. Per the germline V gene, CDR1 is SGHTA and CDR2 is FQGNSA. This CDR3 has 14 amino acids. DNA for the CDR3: TGTGCCAGCAGCTTAGCGGGAGTAGTCAATGAGCAGTTCTTC. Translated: CASSLAGVVNEQFF.

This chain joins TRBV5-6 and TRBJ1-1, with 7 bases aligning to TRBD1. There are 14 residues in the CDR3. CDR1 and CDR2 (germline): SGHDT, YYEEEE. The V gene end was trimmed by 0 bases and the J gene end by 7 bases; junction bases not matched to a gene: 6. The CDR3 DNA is TGTGCCAGCAGCTTGGACAGGGGCAGGGATGAAGCTTTCTTT. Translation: CASSLDRGRDEAFF.

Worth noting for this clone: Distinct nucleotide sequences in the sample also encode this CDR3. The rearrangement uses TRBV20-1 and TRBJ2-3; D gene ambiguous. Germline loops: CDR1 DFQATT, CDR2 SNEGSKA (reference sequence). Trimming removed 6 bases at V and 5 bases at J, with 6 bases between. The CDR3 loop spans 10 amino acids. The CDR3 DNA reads TGCAGTGCGGCCTTAGATACGCAGTATTTT. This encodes CSAALDTQYF.

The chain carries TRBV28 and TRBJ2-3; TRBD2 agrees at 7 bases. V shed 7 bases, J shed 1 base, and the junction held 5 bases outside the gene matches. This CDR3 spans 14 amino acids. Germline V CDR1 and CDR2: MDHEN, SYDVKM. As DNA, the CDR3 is TGTGCCAGCACCACCCTAGCGGGCACAGATACGCAGTATTTT. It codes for CASTTLAGTDTQYF.

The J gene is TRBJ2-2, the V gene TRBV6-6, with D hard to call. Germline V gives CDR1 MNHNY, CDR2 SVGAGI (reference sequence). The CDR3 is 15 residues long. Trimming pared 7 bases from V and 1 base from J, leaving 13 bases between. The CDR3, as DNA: TGTGCCAGCACCCCCGATCCGGGGAACACCGGGGAGCTGTTTTTT. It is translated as CASTPDPGNTGELFF.

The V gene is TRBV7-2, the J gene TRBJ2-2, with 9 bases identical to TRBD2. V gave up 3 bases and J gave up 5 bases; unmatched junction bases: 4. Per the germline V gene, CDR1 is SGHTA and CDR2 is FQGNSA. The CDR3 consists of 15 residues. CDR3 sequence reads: CASSFSGGKTGELFF. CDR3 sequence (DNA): TGTGCCAGCAGCTTTAGCGGGGGAAAAACCGGGGAGCTGTTTTTT.

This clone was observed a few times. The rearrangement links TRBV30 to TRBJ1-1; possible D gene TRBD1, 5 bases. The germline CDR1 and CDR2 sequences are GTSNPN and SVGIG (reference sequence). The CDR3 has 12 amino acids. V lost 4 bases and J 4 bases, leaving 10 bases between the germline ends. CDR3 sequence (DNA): TGTGCCTGGACCCAGGGCTCCACTGAAGCTTTCTTT. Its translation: CAWTQGSTEAFF. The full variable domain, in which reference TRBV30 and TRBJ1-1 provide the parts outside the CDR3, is SQTIHQWPATLVQPVGSPLSLECTVEGTSNPNLYWYRQAAGRGLQLLFYSVGIGQISSEVPQNLSASRPQDRQFILSSKKLLLSDSGFYLCAWTQGSTEAFFGQGTRLTVV.

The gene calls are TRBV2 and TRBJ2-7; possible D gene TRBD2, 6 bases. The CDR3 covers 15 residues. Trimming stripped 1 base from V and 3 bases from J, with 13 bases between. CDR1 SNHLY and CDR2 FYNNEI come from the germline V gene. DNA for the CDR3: TGTGCCAGCAGTGAAGGACTAGAAAAAGGCTACGAGCAGTACTTC. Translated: CASSEGLEKGYEQYF.

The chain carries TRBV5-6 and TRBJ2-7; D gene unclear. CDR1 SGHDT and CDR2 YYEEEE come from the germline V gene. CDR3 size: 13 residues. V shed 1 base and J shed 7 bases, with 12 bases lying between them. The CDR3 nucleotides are TGTGCCAGCAGCTTGTTGGCGGACCTAGAGCAGTACTTC. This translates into CASSLLADLEQYF. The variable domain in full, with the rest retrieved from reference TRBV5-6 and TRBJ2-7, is DAGVTQSPTHLIKTRGQQVTLRCSPKSGHDTVSWYQQALGQGPQFIFQYYEEEERQRGNFPDRFSGHQFPNYSSELNVNALLLGDSALYLCASSLLADLEQYFGPGTRLTVT.

In DNA form, the CDR3 reads TGTGCCAGCAGTTTAGGGACTAGCGGGCCAGGGAGCACCGGGGAGCTGTTTTTT. Translating it yields CASSLGTSGPGSTGELFF. V gene TRBV27 combines with J gene TRBJ2-2; TRBD2 matches 12 bases. With 2 bases clipped from V and 4 bases from J, the junction kept 8 bases outside the gene matches. CDR1 MNHEY and CDR2 SMNVEV come from the germline V gene (reference sequence). The CDR3 runs to 18 residues.